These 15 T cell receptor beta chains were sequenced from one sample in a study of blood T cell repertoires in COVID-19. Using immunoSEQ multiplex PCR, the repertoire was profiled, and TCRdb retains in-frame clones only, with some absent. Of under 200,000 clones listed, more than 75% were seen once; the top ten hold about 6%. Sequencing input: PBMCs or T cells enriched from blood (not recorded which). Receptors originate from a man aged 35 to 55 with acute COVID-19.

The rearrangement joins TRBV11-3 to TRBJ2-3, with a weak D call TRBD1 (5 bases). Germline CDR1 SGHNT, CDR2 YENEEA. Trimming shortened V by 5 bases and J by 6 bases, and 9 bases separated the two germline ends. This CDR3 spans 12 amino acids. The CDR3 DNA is TGTGCCAGCAGCCCTCCAGGGGATACGCAGTATTTT. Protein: CASSPPGDTQYF. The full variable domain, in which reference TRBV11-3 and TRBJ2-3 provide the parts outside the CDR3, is EAGVVQSPRYKIIEKKQPVAFWCNPISGHNTLYWYLQNLGQGPELLIRYENEEAVDDSQLPKDRFSAERLKGVDSTLKIQPAELGDSAVYLCASSPPGDTQYFGPGTRLTVL.

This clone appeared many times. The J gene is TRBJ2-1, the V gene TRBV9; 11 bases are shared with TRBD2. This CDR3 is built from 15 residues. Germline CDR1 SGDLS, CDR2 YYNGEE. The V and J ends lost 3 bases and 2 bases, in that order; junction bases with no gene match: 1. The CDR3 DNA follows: TGTGCCAGCAGCGCTAGCGGGAGGACCTACAATGAGCAGTTCTTC. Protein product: CASSASGRTYNEQFF.

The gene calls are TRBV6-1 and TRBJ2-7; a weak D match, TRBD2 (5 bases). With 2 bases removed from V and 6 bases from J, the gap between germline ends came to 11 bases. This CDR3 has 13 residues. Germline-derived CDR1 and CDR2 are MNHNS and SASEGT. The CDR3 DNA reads TGTGCCAGCAGTGAACGGGATTATCGCGAGCAGTACTTC. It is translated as CASSERDYREQYF.

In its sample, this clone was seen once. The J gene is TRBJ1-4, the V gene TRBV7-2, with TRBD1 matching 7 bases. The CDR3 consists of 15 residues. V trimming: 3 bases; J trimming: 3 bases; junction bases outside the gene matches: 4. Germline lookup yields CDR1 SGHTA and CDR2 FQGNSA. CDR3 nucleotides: TGTGCCAGCAGCTTGTCCGGGACAGCTAATGAAAAACTGTTTTTT. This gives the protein CASSLSGTANEKLFF.

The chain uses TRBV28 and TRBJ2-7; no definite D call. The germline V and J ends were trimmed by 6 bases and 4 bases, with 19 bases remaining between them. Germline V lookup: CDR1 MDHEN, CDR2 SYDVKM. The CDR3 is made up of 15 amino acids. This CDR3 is CASRPQNRRLYEQYF. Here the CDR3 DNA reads TGTGCCAGCAGACCACAAAATCGGAGATTGTACGAGCAGTACTTC.

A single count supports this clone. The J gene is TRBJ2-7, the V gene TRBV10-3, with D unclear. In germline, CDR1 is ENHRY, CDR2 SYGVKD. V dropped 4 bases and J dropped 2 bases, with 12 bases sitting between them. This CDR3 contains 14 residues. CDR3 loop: CAISAHERTYEQYF. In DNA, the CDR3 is TGTGCCATCAGTGCCCACGAGCGAACCTACGAGCAGTACTTC.

The CDR3, as DNA: TGTGCCAGTAGTCCCCGACAGGTTCCTGTAACTGAAGCTTTCTTT. Translating it yields CASSPRQVPVTEAFF. This sequence joins TRBV19 and TRBJ1-1; D is perhaps TRBD1 (6 bases). In germline, CDR1 is LNHDA, CDR2 SQIVND (reference sequence). Between the trimmed V and J ends, which lost 5 bases and 5 bases, there was a span of 18 bases. This CDR3 is 15 amino acids long.

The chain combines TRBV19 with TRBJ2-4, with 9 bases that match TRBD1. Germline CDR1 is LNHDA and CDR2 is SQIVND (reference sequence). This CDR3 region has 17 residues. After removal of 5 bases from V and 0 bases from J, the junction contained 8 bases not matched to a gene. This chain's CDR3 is CASSGTGQGLAKNIQYF. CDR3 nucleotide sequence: TGTGCCAGTAGTGGCACGGGACAGGGATTAGCCAAAAACATTCAGTACTTC.

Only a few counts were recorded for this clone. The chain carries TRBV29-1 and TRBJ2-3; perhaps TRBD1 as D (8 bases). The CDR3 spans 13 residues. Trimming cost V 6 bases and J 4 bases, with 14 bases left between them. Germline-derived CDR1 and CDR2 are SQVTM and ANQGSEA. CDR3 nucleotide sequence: TGCAGCGTCGACAGGGGAGGGGCAGATACGCAGTATTTT. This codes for CSVDRGGADTQYF.

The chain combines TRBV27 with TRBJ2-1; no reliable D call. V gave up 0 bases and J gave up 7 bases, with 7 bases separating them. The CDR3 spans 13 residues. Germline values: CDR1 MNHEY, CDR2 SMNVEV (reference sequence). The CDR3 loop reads CASSLSRQNEQFF. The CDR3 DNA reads TGTGCCAGCAGTTTATCGCGGCAGAATGAGCAGTTCTTC.

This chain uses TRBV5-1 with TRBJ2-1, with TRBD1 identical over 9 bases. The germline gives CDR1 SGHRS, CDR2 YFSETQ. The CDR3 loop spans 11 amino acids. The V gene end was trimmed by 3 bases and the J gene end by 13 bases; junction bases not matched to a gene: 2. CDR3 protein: CASSYRGLQFF. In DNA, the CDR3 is TGCGCCAGCAGCTACAGGGGGCTCCAGTTCTTC.

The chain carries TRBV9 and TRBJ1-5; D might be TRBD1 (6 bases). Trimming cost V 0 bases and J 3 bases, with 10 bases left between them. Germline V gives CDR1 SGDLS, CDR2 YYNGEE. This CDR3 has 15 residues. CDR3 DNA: TGTGCCAGCAGCGTAGGGGGGCAGCACAATCAGCCCCAGCATTTT. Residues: CASSVGGQHNQPQHF.

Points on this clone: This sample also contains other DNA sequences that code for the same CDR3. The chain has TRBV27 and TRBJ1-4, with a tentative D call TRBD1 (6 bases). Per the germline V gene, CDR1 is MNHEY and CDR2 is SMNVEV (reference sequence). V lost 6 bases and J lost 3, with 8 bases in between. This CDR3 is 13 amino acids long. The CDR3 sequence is CASRDRPNEKLFF. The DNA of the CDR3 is TGTGCCAGCAGGGACAGACCTAATGAAAAACTGTTTTTT. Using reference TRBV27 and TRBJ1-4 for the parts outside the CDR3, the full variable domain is EAQVTQNPRYLITVTGKKLTVTCSQNMNHEYMSWYRQDPGLGLRQIYYSMNVEVTDKGDVPEGYKVSRKEKRNFPLILESPSPNQTSLYFCASRDRPNEKLFFGSGTQLSVL.

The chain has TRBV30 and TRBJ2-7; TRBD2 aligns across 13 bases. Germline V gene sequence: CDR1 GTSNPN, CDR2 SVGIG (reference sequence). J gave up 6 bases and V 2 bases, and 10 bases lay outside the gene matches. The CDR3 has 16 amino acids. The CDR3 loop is CAWSTPGLAGLGEQYF. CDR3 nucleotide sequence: TGTGCCTGGAGTACACCGGGACTAGCGGGACTTGGCGAGCAGTACTTC.

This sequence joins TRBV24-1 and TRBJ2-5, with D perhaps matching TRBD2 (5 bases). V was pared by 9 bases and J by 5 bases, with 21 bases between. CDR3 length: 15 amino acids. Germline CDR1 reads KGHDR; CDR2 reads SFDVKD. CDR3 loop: CATRAREGKAETQYF. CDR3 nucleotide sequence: TGTGCCACCCGAGCGCGAGAGGGCAAGGCGGAGACCCAGTACTTC.